This is a list of T cell receptor beta chains from one sample in a study of blood T cell repertoires in COVID-19. Profiled with immunoSEQ multiplex PCR; TCRdb holds only in-frame clones, not every one. This sample has 20,000 or so clones, with over 75% found just once. Input material: peripheral blood. These TCRs come from a man of 80 years or more with acute or convalescent COVID-19. CDR3s include the opening cysteine and the closing phenylalanine or tryptophan. Fields, in order: J gene, clone size, D gene, V gene, CDR3 protein, CDR3 DNA. The D gene is left open where the match is weak. Size values are once, few and many counts, or a class for expanded clones, and some rows have none.

TRBJ1-1,-,-,TRBV18,CASSPVANTEAFF,TGTGCCAGCTCACCCGTGGCGAACACTGAAGCTTTCTTT
TRBJ2-6,-,-,TRBV29-1,CSVFWRGANVLTF,TGCAGCGTTTTTTGGAGGGGGGCCAACGTCCTGACTTTC
TRBJ1-5,-,TRBD1,TRBV19,CASSIGRTGPNQPQHF,TGTGCCAGTAGCATAGGTAGGACAGGCCCCAATCAGCCCCAGCATTTT
TRBJ1-2,-,TRBD1,TRBV7-2,CASSLGQTYGYTF,TGTGCCAGCAGCCTGGGACAGACCTATGGCTACACCTTC
TRBJ2-3,-,-,TRBV20-1,CSASWGGANTDTQYF,TGCAGTGCTAGTTGGGGGGGGGCCAACACAGATACGCAGTATTTT
TRBJ2-1,once,-,TRBV5-1,CASSLDYPDNEQFF,TGCGCCAGCAGCTTGGATTATCCGGACAATGAGCAGTTCTTC
TRBJ1-6,-,-,TRBV28,CASSELAGVGISPLHF,TGTGCCAGCAGTGAGCTAGCAGGGGTAGGGATTTCACCCCTCCACTTT
TRBJ1-6,-,-,TRBV7-9,CASKTATNSPLHF,TGTGCCAGCAAGACAGCTACTAATTCACCCCTCCACTTT
TRBJ2-1,-,-,TRBV24-1,CATSSRQNNEQFF,TGTGCCACCAGTTCTCGCCAGAATAATGAGCAGTTCTTC
TRBJ1-2,-,TRBD1,TRBV5-1,CASSLGQGYYGYTF,TGCGCCAGCAGCTTGGGACAGGGGTACTATGGCTACACCTTC
TRBJ1-3,-,-,TRBV5-4,CASSLGGPGNTIYF,TGTGCCAGCAGCTTAGGAGGGCCTGGAAACACCATATATTTT
TRBJ2-2,-,TRBD2,TRBV11-2,CASSLDSGTGELFF,TGTGCCAGCAGCTTAGATAGCGGGACCGGGGAGCTGTTTTTT
TRBJ1-2,-,-,TRBV5-6,CASSFSSRTNGYTF,TGTGCCAGCAGCTTCTCCTCGCGCACTAATGGCTACACCTTC
TRBJ2-3,once,-,TRBV11-2,CAEQVEGWGTDTQYF,TGTGCCGAGCAGGTCGAGGGCTGGGGCACAGATACGCAGTATTTT
TRBJ1-6,-,-,TRBV28,CASSLLQGENSPLHF,TGTGCCAGCAGTCTCCTACAGGGCGAGAATTCACCCCTCCACTTT
TRBJ2-7,-,TRBD1,TRBV7-8,CASSGGTGNIEQYF,TGTGCCAGCAGCGGGGGGACAGGGAACATCGAGCAGTACTTC
TRBJ1-4,-,TRBD1,TRBV6-6,CASSTPGTGMEKLFF,TGTGCCAGCAGTACCCCGGGGACAGGGATGGAAAAACTGTTTTTT
TRBJ1-1,-,-,TRBV3-1/TRBV3-2,CASSTEPNTEAFF,TGTGCCAGCAGCACAGAGCCGAACACTGAAGCTTTCTTT
TRBJ2-7,-,-,TRBV10-3,CAISGSTYEQYF,TGTGCCATCAGTGGCAGTACCTACGAGCAGTACTTC
TRBJ2-2,-,-,TRBV9,CASSVGGIAGELFF,TGTGCCAGCAGCGTAGGCGGGATCGCCGGGGAGCTGTTTTTT
TRBJ2-7,-,-,TRBV5-4,CASSSQGRGYEQYF,TGTGCCAGCAGCTCACAGGGTCGGGGTTACGAGCAGTACTTC
TRBJ1-5,-,-,TRBV19,CASSAPGGGGHNQPQHF,TGTGCCAGTAGTGCCCCTGGGGGGGGCGGTCACAATCAGCCCCAGCATTTT